This TCR beta chain stems from a study of T cells in Graves' hyperthyroidism and ophthalmopathy. Whole-study results and caveats: Among thyroid clonotypes expanded above 0.001, most also appeared in blood. From stable hyperthyroidism, ophthalmopathy was separated by a 13 V-J model.

Germline V gene sequence: CDR1 DFQATT, CDR2 SNEGSKA (reference sequence). CDR3 size: 15 residues. This clonotype was observed at least ten times. Its antigen is unidentified. Its ends do not fully match the called genes, so a read error is possible. The CDR3 regions of TCR beta were amplified from RNA transcripts. The study used the HTBI primer set for a first-round RT-PCR of the TCR CDR3. TCRdb recomputed calls from the multiplex PCR reads with MiXCR, one row per CDR3 protein. The sample lists 160,000 or so distinct CDR3 sequences, about a tenth occurring once. The receptor's source is a woman aged 18 to 35 with Graves' hyperthyroidism that later progressed to Graves' ophthalmopathy. The chain recombines TRBV20-1 with TRBJ2-7, with TRBD1 as a possible D gene (6 bases). The specimen sequenced was blood. Here the CDR3 DNA reads TGCAGTGCACCCCTTTGGGGGCCGGATTCCTTCGAGCAGTACTTC. Protein sequence: CSAPLWGPDSFEQYF.